The present TCR beta chain was sequenced within a study of cytomegalovirus exposure and HLA in healthy donors. Study findings and constraints: On later analysis, the bulk of CMV-associated TCR beta chains appeared to be HLA-restricted.

This clone was detected a few times. The antigen is unknown. Vbeta (60) and Jbeta (13) primers were used in the PCR. TCRdb's copy holds only in-frame clones and misses some; the assay was immunoSEQ multiplex PCR. This sample has around 120,000 clones, with 81% found just once. J gave up 1 base and V 4 bases, and 3 bases lay outside the gene matches. This CDR3 spans 15 amino acids. In germline, CDR1 is MRHNA, CDR2 SNTAGT. This sequence joins TRBV6-4 and TRBJ2-3, with 9 positions matching TRBD2. Sequenced input: PBMCs. This receptor was identified in a man aged 18 to 29 in good health and CMV-seronegative. CDR3 DNA sequence: TGTGCCAGCAGTGTCTCTAGCGGGGGCACAGATACGCAGTATTTT. Its protein is CASSVSSGGTDTQYF.